This is a list of T cell receptor beta chains from one sample in a study of T cells after posttransplantation cyclophosphamide. The protocol was immunoSEQ multiplex PCR, while the TCRdb copy is restricted to in-frame clones and leaves out a portion. This sample has 40,000 to 55,000 clones, each found more than once. The specimen sequenced was PBMCs. The receptors were sampled from a man in his forties in good health, CMV-negative, and a related stem cell transplant donor. The CDR3 runs from the conserved cysteine through the conserved F or W.

J gene: TRBJ2-7
CDR3 length: 12
V gene: TRBV27
CDR3 protein: CASSLSGREQYF

J gene: TRBJ1-3
CDR3 length: 16
V gene: TRBV15
CDR3 protein: CATSRDRGPSGNTIYF

J gene: TRBJ2-1
CDR3 length: 12
V gene: TRBV30
CDR3 protein: CAWRGLAPVGFF

J gene: TRBJ2-7
CDR3 length: 16
V gene: TRBV5-1
CDR3 protein: CASSFWYGIQGDEQYF

J gene: TRBJ2-5
CDR3 length: 16
V gene: TRBV5-1
CDR3 protein: CASSSAAGLWEETQYF

J gene: TRBJ2-1
CDR3 length: 14
V gene: TRBV6-4
CDR3 protein: CASSELGSGSEQFF

J gene: TRBJ2-6
CDR3 length: 18
V gene: TRBV7-3
CDR3 protein: CASSLMGQGHSGANVLTF

J gene: TRBJ2-5
CDR3 length: 15
V gene: TRBV2
CDR3 protein: CASSGGVIGVQTQYF

J gene: TRBJ1-2
CDR3 length: 15
V gene: TRBV9
CDR3 protein: CASSVEGQGIDGYTF

J gene: TRBJ2-1
CDR3 length: 16
V gene: TRBV5-1
CDR3 protein: CASSPAARLAGNEQFF

J gene: TRBJ2-5
CDR3 length: 14
V gene: TRBV6-6
CDR3 protein: CASSYSTSGAAQYF

J gene: TRBJ2-1
CDR3 length: 16
V gene: TRBV9
CDR3 protein: CASSPTSGSSYNEQFF

J gene: TRBJ2-1
CDR3 length: 13
V gene: TRBV6-4
CDR3 protein: CASSLQGTNEQFF

J gene: TRBJ1-2
CDR3 length: 14
V gene: TRBV9
CDR3 protein: CASRSSDRTYGYTF

J gene: TRBJ1-4
CDR3 length: 14
V gene: TRBV11-2
CDR3 protein: CASSLVPGNEKLFF

J gene: TRBJ2-3
CDR3 length: 17
V gene: TRBV7-3
CDR3 protein: CASSLDVRDRGTDTQYF

J gene: TRBJ2-1
CDR3 length: 15
V gene: TRBV5-4
CDR3 protein: CASSWQGVSYNEQFF

J gene: TRBJ2-5
CDR3 length: 16
V gene: TRBV18
CDR3 protein: CASSPPEQGGRETQYF

J gene: TRBJ2-3
CDR3 length: 14
V gene: TRBV6-1
CDR3 protein: CASSDGTGGDTQYF

J gene: TRBJ2-1
CDR3 length: 12
V gene: TRBV14
CDR3 protein: CASSPAGSVQFF

J gene: TRBJ2-1
CDR3 length: 14
V gene: TRBV6-1
CDR3 protein: CASNPGQRYNEQFF

J gene: TRBJ2-1
CDR3 length: 16
V gene: TRBV27
CDR3 protein: CASSGRRDSPGNEQFF

J gene: TRBJ1-2
CDR3 length: 14
V gene: TRBV28
CDR3 protein: CASYDPGLRDGYTF

J gene: TRBJ2-7
CDR3 length: 14
V gene: TRBV27
CDR3 protein: CASSWLGREHEQYF

J gene: TRBJ2-1
CDR3 length: 15
V gene: TRBV19
CDR3 protein: CASSTSGSGGNEQFF

J gene: TRBJ2-1
CDR3 length: 19
V gene: TRBV19
CDR3 protein: CASRHLAGGPSGSYNEQFF

J gene: TRBJ2-1
CDR3 length: 15
V gene: TRBV7-2
CDR3 protein: CASSLSGLVSDEQFF

J gene: TRBJ2-3
CDR3 length: 14
V gene: TRBV15
CDR3 protein: CATRDSESTDTQYF

J gene: TRBJ2-7
CDR3 length: 14
V gene: TRBV6-1
CDR3 protein: CASSNQQGPYEQYF

J gene: TRBJ1-1
CDR3 length: 12
V gene: TRBV5-5
CDR3 protein: CASSLGQGLAFF